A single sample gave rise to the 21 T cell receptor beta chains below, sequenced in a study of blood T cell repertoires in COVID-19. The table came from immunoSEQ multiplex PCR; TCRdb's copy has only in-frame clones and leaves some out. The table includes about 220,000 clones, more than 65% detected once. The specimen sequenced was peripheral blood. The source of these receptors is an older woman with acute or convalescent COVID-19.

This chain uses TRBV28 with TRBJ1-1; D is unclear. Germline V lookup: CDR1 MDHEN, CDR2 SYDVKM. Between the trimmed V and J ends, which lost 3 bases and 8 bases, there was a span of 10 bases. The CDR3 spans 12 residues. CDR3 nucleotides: TGTGCCAGCAGTTTGACGGGTGCGGAAGCTTTCTTT. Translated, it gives CASSLTGAEAFF. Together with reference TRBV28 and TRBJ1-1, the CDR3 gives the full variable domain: DVKVTQSSRYLVKRTGEKVFLECVQDMDHENMFWYRQDPGLGLRLIYFSYDVKMKEKGDIPEGYSVSREKKERFSLILESASTNQTSMYLCASSLTGAEAFFGQGTRLTVV.

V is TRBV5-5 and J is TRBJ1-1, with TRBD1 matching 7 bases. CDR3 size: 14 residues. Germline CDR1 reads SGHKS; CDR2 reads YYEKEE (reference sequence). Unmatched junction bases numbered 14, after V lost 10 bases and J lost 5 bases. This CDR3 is CASHLATGVTEAFF. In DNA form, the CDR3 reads TGTGCCTCCCACCTGGCCACAGGGGTTACTGAAGCTTTCTTT.

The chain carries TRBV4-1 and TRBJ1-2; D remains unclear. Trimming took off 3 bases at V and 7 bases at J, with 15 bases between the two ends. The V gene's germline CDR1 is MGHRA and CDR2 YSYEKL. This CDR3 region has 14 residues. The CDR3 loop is CASSHLGRVRGYTF. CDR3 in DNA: TGCGCCAGCAGCCACCTTGGGCGGGTTCGTGGCTACACCTTC.

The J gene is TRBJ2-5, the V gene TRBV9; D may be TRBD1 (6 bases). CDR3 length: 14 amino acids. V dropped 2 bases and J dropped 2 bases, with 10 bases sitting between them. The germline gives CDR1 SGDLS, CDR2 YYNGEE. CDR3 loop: CASSVTGWQETQYF. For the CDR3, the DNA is TGTGCCAGCAGCGTGACAGGTTGGCAAGAGACCCAGTACTTC.

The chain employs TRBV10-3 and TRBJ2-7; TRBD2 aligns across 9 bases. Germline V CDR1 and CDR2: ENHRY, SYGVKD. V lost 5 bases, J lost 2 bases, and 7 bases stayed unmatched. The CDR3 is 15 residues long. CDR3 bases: TGTGCCATCAGTCTCCGTAGCGGGGGACCCTACGAGCAGTACTTC. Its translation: CAISLRSGGPYEQYF.

The CDR3: CASSLSNNYGYTF. DNA of the CDR3: TGTGCCAGCAGTTTATCTAATAACTATGGCTACACCTTC. This chain connects TRBV28 to TRBJ1-2; D remains ambiguous. Germline CDR1 MDHEN, CDR2 SYDVKM. The CDR3 sequence is 13 residues long. V dropped 1 base and J dropped 1 base, with 4 bases sitting between them.

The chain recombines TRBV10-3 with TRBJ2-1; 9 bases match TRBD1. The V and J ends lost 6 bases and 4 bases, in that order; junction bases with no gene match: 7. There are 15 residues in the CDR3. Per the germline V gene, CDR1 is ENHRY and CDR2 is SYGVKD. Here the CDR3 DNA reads TGTGCCATCAGCTCCGGGACAGGGTTGTACAATGAGCAGTTCTTC. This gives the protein CAISSGTGLYNEQFF.

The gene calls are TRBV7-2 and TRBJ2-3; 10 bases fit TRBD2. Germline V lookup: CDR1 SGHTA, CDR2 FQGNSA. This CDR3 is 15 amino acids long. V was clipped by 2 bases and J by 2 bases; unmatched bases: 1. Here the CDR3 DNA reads TGTGCCAGCAGCTTAAGCGGGGGGGACACAGATACGCAGTATTTT. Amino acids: CASSLSGGDTDTQYF. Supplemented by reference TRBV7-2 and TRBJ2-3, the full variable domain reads GAGVSQSPSNKVTEKGKDVELRCDPISGHTALYWYRQSLGQGLEFLIYFQGNSAPDKSGLPSDRFSAERTGGSVSTLTIQRTQQEDSAVYLCASSLSGGDTDTQYFGPGTRLTVL.

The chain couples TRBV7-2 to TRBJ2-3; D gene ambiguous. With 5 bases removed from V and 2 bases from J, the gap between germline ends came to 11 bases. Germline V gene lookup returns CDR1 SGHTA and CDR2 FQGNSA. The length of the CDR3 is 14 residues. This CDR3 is CASSLTAVTDTQYF. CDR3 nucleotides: TGTGCCAGCAGCCTAACCGCCGTCACAGATACGCAGTATTTT. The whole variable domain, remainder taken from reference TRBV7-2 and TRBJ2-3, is GAGVSQSPSNKVTEKGKDVELRCDPISGHTALYWYRQSLGQGLEFLIYFQGNSAPDKSGLPSDRFSAERTGGSVSTLTIQRTQQEDSAVYLCASSLTAVTDTQYFGPGTRLTVL.

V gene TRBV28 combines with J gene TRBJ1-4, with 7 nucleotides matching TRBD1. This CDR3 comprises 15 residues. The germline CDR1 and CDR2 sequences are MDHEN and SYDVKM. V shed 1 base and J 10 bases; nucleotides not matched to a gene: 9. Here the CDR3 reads CASSLYRGSKGKLFF. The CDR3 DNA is TGTGCCAGCAGTTTATACAGGGGATCGAAAGGAAAACTGTTTTTT.

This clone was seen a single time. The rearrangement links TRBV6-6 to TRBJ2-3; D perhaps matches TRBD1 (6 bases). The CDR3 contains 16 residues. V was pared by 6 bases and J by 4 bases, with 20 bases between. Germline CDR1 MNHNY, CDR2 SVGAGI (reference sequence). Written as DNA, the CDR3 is TGTGCCAGCAGACCCGATGGGACAATTAGCGCAGATACGCAGTATTTT. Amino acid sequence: CASRPDGTISADTQYF.

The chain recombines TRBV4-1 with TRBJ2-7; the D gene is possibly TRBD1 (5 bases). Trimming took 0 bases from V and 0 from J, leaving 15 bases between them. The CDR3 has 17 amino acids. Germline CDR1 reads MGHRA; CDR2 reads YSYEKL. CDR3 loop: CASSQDPDSDLSYEQYF. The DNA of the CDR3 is TGCGCCAGCAGCCAAGATCCTGACAGCGACCTCTCCTACGAGCAGTACTTC.

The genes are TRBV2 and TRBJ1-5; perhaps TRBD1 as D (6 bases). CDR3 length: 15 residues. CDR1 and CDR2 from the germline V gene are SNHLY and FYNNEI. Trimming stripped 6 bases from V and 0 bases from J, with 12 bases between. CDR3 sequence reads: CASRYREGSNQPQHF. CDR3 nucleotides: TGTGCCAGCAGATACAGGGAAGGTAGCAATCAGCCCCAGCATTTT.

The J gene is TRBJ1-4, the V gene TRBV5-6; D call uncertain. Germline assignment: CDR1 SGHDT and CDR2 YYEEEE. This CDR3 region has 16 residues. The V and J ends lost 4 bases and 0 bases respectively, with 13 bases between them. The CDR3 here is CASSPQTAPTNEKLFF. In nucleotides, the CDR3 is TGTGCCAGCAGCCCACAGACGGCCCCAACTAATGAAAAACTGTTTTTT.

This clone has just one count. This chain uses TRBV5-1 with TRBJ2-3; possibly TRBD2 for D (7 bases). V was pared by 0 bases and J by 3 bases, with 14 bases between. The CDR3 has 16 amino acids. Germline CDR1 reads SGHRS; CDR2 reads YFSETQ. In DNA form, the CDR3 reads TGCGCCAGCAGCTTGGAACAGGGAGGGGGTACAGATACGCAGTATTTT. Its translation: CASSLEQGGGTDTQYF.

CDR3 bases: TGTGCCAGCAGTTTCGGGACAGCATACGAGCAGTACTTC. Its protein is CASSFGTAYEQYF. V gene TRBV12-3 or TRBV12-4 combines with J gene TRBJ2-7; 7 bases match TRBD1. J was trimmed by 4 bases and V by 3 bases; bases with no gene match: 3. The CDR3 is made up of 13 amino acids.

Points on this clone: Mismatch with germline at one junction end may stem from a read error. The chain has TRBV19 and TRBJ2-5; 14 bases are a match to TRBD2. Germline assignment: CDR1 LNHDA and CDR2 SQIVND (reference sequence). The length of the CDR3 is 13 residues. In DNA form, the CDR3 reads TGTGCCAGTAGTTCGACTAGCGGGGGGGGTCTAGACTTC. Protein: CASSSTSGGGLDF. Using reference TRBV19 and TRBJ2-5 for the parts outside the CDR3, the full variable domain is DGGITQSPKYLFRKEGQNVTLSCEQNLNHDAMYWYRQDPGQGLRLIYYSQIVNDFQKGDIAEGYSVSREKKESFPLTVTSAQKNPTAFYLCASSSTSGGGLDFGPGTRLLVL.

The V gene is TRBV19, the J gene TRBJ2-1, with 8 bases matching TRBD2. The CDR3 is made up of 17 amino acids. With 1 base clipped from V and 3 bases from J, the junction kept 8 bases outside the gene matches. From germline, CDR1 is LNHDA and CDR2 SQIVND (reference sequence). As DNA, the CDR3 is TGTGCCAGTAGTATAGGAGGTAGCGGGGAACTCTACAATGAGCAGTTCTTC. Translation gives CASSIGGSGELYNEQFF.

CDR3 sequence: CASSFSVLYGYTF. CDR3 DNA: TGTGCCAGCAGTTTTTCTGTTCTCTATGGCTACACCTTC. The V call is TRBV12-3 or TRBV12-4, the J call TRBJ1-2; unclear D gene. CDR3 length: 13 amino acids. Trimming removed 3 bases from V and 4 bases from J, with 9 bases in between.

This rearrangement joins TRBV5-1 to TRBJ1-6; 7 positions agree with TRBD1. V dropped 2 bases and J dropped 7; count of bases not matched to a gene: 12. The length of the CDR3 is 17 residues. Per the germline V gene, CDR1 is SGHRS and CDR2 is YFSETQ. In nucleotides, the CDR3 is TGCGCCAGCAGCTTTTCACAGGGGCCTAAAGGGAATTCACCCCTCCACTTT. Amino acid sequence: CASSFSQGPKGNSPLHF.

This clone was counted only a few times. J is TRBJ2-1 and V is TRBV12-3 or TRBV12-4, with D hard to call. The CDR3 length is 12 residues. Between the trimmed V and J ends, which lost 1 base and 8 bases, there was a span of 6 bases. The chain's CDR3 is CASSLGQYEQFF. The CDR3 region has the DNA TGTGCCAGCAGTTTAGGGCAGTATGAGCAGTTCTTC.